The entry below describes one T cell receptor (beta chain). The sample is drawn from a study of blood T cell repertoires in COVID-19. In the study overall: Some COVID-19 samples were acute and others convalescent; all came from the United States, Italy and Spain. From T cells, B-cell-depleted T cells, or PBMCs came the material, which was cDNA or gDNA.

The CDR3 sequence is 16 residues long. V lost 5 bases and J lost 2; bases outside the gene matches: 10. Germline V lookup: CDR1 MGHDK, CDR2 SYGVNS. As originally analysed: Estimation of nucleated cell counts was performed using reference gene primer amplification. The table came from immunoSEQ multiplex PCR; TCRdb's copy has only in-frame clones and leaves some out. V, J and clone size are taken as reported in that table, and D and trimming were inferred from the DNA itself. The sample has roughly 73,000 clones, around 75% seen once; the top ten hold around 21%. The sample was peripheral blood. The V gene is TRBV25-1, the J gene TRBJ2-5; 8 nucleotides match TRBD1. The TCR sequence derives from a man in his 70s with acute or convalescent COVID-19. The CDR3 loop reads CASSKGTGLRQETQYF. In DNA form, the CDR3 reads TGTGCCAGCAGTAAAGGGACAGGTCTACGGCAAGAGACCCAGTACTTC.